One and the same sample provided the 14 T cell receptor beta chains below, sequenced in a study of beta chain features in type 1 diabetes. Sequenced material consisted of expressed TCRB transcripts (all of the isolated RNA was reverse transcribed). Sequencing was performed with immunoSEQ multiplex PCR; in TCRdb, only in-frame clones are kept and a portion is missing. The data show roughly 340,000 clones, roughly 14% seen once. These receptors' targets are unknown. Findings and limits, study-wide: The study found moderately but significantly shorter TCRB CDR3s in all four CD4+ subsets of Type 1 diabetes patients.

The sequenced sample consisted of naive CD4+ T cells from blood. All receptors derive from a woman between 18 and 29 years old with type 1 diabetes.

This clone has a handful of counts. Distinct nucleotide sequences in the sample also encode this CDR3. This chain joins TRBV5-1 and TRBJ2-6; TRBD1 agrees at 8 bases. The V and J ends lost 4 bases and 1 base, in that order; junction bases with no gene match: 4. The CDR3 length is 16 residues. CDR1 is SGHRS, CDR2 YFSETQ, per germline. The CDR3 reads CASSPRTGSGANVLTF. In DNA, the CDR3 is TGCGCCAGCAGCCCAAGGACAGGGTCTGGGGCCAACGTCCTGACTTTC.

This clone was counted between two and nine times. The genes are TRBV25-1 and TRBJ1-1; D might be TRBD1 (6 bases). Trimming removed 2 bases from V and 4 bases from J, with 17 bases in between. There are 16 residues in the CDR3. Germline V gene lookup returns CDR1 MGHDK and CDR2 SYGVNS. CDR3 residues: CASSEEYRADPTEAFF. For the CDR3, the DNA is TGTGCCAGCAGTGAAGAATACAGGGCTGATCCCACTGAAGCTTTCTTT.

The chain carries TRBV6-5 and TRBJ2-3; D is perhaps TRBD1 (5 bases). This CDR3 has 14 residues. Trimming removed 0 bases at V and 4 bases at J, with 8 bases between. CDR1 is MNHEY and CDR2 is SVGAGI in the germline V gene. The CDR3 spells CASSYSRAADTQYF. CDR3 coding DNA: TGTGCCAGCAGTTACTCCAGGGCCGCAGATACGCAGTATTTT.

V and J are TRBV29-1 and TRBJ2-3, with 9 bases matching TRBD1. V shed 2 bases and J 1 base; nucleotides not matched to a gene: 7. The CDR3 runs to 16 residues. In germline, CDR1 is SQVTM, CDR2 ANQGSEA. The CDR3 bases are TGCAGCGTTGAAAGAATCAGACAGGGGGGCACAGATACGCAGTATTTT. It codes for CSVERIRQGGTDTQYF.

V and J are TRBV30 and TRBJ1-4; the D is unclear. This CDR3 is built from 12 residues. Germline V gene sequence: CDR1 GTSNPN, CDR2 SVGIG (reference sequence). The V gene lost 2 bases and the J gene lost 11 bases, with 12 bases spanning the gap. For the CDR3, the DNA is TGTGCCTGGAGTCCTCGGGAGGGTAAACTGTTTTTT. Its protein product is CAWSPREGKLFF.

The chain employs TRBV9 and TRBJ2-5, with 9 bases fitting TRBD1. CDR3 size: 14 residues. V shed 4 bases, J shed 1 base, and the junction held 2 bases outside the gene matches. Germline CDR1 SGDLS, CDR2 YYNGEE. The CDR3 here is CASSKDRGQETQYF. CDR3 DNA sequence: TGTGCCAGCAGCAAGGACAGGGGCCAAGAGACCCAGTACTTC.

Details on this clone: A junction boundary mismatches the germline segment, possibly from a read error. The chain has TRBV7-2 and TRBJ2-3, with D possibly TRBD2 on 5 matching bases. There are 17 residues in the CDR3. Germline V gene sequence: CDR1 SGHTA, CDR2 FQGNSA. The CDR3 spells CASSQDQAVSSTDTQYF. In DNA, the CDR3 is TGCGCCAGCAGCCAAGATCAAGCGGTCTCTAGCACAGATACGCAGTATTTT.

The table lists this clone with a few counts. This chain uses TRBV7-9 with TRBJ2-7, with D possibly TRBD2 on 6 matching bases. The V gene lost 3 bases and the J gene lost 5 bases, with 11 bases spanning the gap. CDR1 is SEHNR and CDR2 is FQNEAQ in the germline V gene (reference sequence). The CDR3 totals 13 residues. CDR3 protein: CASSFGGYDEQYF. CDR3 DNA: TGTGCCAGCAGCTTTGGGGGGTACGACGAGCAGTACTTC.

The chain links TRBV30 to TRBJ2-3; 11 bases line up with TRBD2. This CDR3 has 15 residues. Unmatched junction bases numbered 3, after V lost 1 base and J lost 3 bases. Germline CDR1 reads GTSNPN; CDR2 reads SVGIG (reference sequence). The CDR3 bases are TGTGCCTGGAGTGCGGCTAGCGGGAGGACAGATACGCAGTATTTT. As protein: CAWSAASGRTDTQYF.

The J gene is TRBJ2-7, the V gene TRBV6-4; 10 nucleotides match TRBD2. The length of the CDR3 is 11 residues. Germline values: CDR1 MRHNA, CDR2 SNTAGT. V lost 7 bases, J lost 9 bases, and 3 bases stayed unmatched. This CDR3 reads CASTSGRGQYV. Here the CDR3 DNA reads TGTGCCAGCACTAGCGGGAGAGGGCAGTACGTC.

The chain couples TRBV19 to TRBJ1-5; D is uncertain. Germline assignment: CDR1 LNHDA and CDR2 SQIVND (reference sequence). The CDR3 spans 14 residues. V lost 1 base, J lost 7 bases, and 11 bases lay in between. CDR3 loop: CASSIGAGGQPQHF. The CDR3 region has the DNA TGTGCCAGTAGTATAGGCGCAGGAGGACAGCCCCAGCATTTT.

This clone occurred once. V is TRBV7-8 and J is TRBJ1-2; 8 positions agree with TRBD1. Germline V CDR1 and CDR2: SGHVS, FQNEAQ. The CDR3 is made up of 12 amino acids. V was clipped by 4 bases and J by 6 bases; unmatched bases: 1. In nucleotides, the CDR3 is TGTGCCAGCAGCTACAGGGGGAATGGCTACACCTTC. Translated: CASSYRGNGYTF.

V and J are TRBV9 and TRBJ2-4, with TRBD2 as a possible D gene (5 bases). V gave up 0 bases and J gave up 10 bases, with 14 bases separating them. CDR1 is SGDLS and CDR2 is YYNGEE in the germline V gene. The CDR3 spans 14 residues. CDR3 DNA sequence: TGTGCCAGCAGCGTAGACCCGGACGGAGGAATTCAGTACTTC. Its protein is CASSVDPDGGIQYF.

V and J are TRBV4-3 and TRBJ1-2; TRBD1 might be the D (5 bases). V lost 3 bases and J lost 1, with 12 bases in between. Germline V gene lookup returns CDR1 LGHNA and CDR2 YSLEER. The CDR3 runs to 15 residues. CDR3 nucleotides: TGCGCCAGCAGCCAGGAGCTACAGGTTAACTATGGCTACACCTTC. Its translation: CASSQELQVNYGYTF.